This TCR beta chain came from a study of early T cells in non-severe SARS-CoV-2 infection. cDNA molecules, individually, were tagged with unique molecular identifiers. TCRdb processed the 5' RACE reads anew with MiXCR; each CDR3 protein has one entry. This table has tens of thousands of distinct CDR3 sequences, over 12% appearing once. There are a few counts of this clonotype. The V segment lost 1 base and the J segment 12 bases; nucleotides outside the gene matches: 11. Germline CDR1 is SGHAT and CDR2 is FQNNGV. The CDR3 runs to 16 residues. The V and J genes are TRBV11-2 and TRBJ2-1; 11 positions agree with TRBD2. The clonotype was recovered from an adult who was a healthcare worker with PCR-confirmed SARS-CoV-2 infection or an uninfected control (not recorded which). The sample taken for sequencing was whole blood. CDR3 region: CASSLVVTSGKFRQFF. The CDR3 DNA reads as TGTGCCAGCAGCTTAGTAGTGACTAGCGGGAAGTTTCGGCAGTTCTTC.